One sample yielded the 23 T cell receptor beta chains listed below, sequenced in a study of cytomegalovirus exposure and HLA in healthy donors. Use of 60 Vbeta and 13 Jbeta primers characterized the PCR. Some clones are missing from TCRdb's copy, which holds only in-frame ones; the method was immunoSEQ multiplex PCR. The data hold about 140,000 clones, with around 77% observed a single time. The specimen sequenced was PBMCs. The receptors come from a man younger than 45 in good health.

The V gene is TRBV6-6, the J gene TRBJ1-4; D is ambiguous. The V end was cut by 2 bases, the J end by 7 bases, with 2 bases between. This CDR3 region has 11 residues. Germline assignment: CDR1 MNHNY and CDR2 SVGAGI (reference sequence). CDR3 region: CASSYREKLFF. CDR3 bases: TGTGCCAGCAGTTACCGTGAAAAACTGTTTTTT.

The chain recombines TRBV7-9 with TRBJ2-7; TRBD2 is a possible D gene (5 bases). Trimming stripped 1 base from V and 6 bases from J, with 13 bases between. The V gene's germline CDR1 is SEHNR and CDR2 FQNEAQ (reference sequence). The CDR3 is made up of 14 amino acids. The CDR3 protein is CASSLVAGIAEQYF. CDR3 in DNA: TGTGCCAGCAGCTTAGTGGCCGGGATAGCCGAGCAGTACTTC. Supplemented by reference TRBV7-9 and TRBJ2-7, the full variable domain reads DTGVSQNPRHKITKRGQNVTFRCDPISEHNRLYWYRQTLGQGPEFLTYFQNEAQLEKSRLLSDRFSAERPKGSFSTLEIQRTEQGDSAMYLCASSLVAGIAEQYFGPGTRLTVT.

The chain combines TRBV28 with TRBJ1-4; TRBD1 matches 7 bases. Germline V CDR1 and CDR2: MDHEN, SYDVKM. With V trimmed by 7 bases and J by 2 bases, 1 base remained unmatched. The CDR3 runs to 13 residues. CDR3: CASTGGTNEKLFF. In nucleotides, the CDR3 is TGTGCCAGCACAGGGGGGACTAATGAAAAACTGTTTTTT.

The V gene is TRBV6-5, the J gene TRBJ2-7; D not resolved. The CDR3 is 14 residues long. Trimming shortened V by 4 bases and J by 3 bases, and 13 bases separated the two germline ends. Per germline, CDR1 MNHEY and CDR2 SVGAGI. Here the CDR3 reads CASSSDTSFYEQYF. In DNA form, the CDR3 reads TGTGCCAGCAGTTCCGACACTTCGTTCTACGAGCAGTACTTC.

The rearrangement links TRBV15 to TRBJ1-4; 10 nucleotides line up with TRBD1. This CDR3 is 19 amino acids long. Looked up from germline, CDR1 is LNHNV and CDR2 is YYDKDF (reference sequence). The ends lost 1 base at V and 0 bases at J; junction bases unmatched: 8. CDR3 sequence reads: CATSRVGDRGLATNEKLFF. CDR3 DNA: TGTGCCACCAGCAGAGTCGGGGACAGGGGTTTGGCAACTAATGAAAAACTGTTTTTT.

The chain combines TRBV7-2 with TRBJ2-3; TRBD2 is a possible D gene (5 bases). Trimming took off 0 bases at V and 1 base at J, with 14 bases between the two ends. The length of the CDR3 is 17 residues. Germline V lookup: CDR1 SGHTA, CDR2 FQGNSA. Written as DNA, the CDR3 is TGTGCCAGCAGCTTAGCCCCTCGGGGTGCCGGCACAGATACGCAGTATTTT. Its translation is CASSLAPRGAGTDTQYF.

The rearrangement links TRBV7-3 to TRBJ2-7; 8 nucleotides align to TRBD2. Germline trimming cut 3 bases from V and 0 bases from J; bases unmatched to any gene: 4. Germline lookup yields CDR1 SGHTA and CDR2 FQGTGA. This CDR3 has 15 amino acids. The CDR3 nucleotides read TGTGCCAGCAGCTTCGGTAGCGGGGTCTCCTACGAGCAGTACTTC. It encodes CASSFGSGVSYEQYF. The full variable domain, in which reference TRBV7-3 and TRBJ2-7 provide the parts outside the CDR3, is GAGVSQTPSNKVTEKGKYVELRCDPISGHTALYWYRQSLGQGPEFLIYFQGTGAADDSGLPNDRFFAVRPEGSVSTLKIQRTERGDSAVYLCASSFGSGVSYEQYFGPGTRLTVT.

V is TRBV27 and J is TRBJ2-2; TRBD1 aligns across 10 bases. There are 16 residues in the CDR3. Germline CDR1 is MNHEY and CDR2 is SMNVEV (reference sequence). With V trimmed by 6 bases and J by 8 bases, 12 bases remained unmatched. For the CDR3, the DNA is TGTGCCAGCAGATCGACAGGGGGCGGGAGCCCGGGGGAGCTGTTTTTT. Its protein is CASRSTGGGSPGELFF.

The chain recombines TRBV9 with TRBJ2-7, with 9 nucleotides matching TRBD1. Unmatched junction bases numbered 11, after V lost 5 bases and J lost 2 bases. The CDR3 totals 16 residues. CDR1 and CDR2 from the germline V gene are SGDLS and YYNGEE. CDR3 DNA sequence: TGTGCCAGCAGTGACCTCCGGGACAGGGCTGCCTACGAGCAGTACTTC. Translating gives CASSDLRDRAAYEQYF.

This chain links TRBV13 with TRBJ1-1, with D possibly being TRBD1 (6 bases). The germline CDR1 and CDR2 sequences are PRHDT and FYEKMQ (reference sequence). The CDR3 is 12 residues long. The V gene lost 3 bases and the J gene lost 4 bases, with 6 bases spanning the gap. The chain's CDR3 is CASSFRGTEAFF. The DNA for the CDR3 is TGTGCCAGCAGCTTCAGGGGCACTGAAGCTTTCTTT. Filled out from reference TRBV13 and TRBJ1-1, the complete variable domain reads AAGVIQSPRHLIKEKRETATLKCYPIPRHDTVYWYQQGPGQDPQFLISFYEKMQSDKGSIPDRFSAQQFSDYHSELNMSSLELGDSALYFCASSFRGTEAFFGQGTRLTVV.

The chain links TRBV7-2 to TRBJ2-5; a possible D gene is TRBD1 (6 bases). The CDR3 is made up of 15 amino acids. V was clipped by 1 base and J by 5 bases, with 14 bases between them. The germline V gene has CDR1 SGHTA and CDR2 FQGNSA. The CDR3 DNA is TGTGCCAGCAGCTTAGGGCAGGGGAGAGGGGAGACCCAGTACTTC. It is translated as CASSLGQGRGETQYF.

This rearrangement joins TRBV9 to TRBJ2-1, with TRBD2 matching 12 bases. Germline V lookup: CDR1 SGDLS, CDR2 YYNGEE. V shed 4 bases, J shed 7 bases, and the junction held 9 bases outside the gene matches. CDR3 length: 16 residues. Written as DNA, the CDR3 is TGTGCCAGCAGCCCTAGGACTAGCGGGAATAATAATGAGCAGTTCTTC. Protein product: CASSPRTSGNNNEQFF.

J is TRBJ2-7 and V is TRBV27, with D tentatively TRBD2 (7 bases). The CDR3 loop spans 15 amino acids. The ends were cut back, 5 bases at V and 2 bases at J, with 16 bases in the middle. Germline CDR1 and CDR2: MNHEY and SMNVEV (reference sequence). CDR3 bases: TGTGCCAGCAGTCAAGGGGGGGAACTACCCTACGAGCAGTACTTC. The encoded protein is CASSQGGELPYEQYF.

The J gene is TRBJ2-1, the V gene TRBV5-1; 9 bases line up with TRBD2. The V and J ends lost 4 bases and 5 bases, in that order; junction bases with no gene match: 10. This CDR3 comprises 16 residues. Germline CDR1 and CDR2: SGHRS and YFSETQ. CDR3 bases: TGCGCCAGCAGCATTTCCGGACTAGCGACCCACAATGAGCAGTTCTTC. This translates into CASSISGLATHNEQFF.

The rearrangement uses TRBV29-1 and TRBJ1-5; TRBD1 aligns across 7 bases. CDR1 is SQVTM, CDR2 ANQGSEA, per germline. The CDR3 runs 12 residues. V dropped 7 bases and J dropped 5; count of bases not matched to a gene: 5. The CDR3, as DNA: TGCAGCGCCGGGGACAGCCATCAGCCCCAGCATTTT. Amino acids: CSAGDSHQPQHF.

This clone has only a few counts. The chain has TRBV7-8 and TRBJ1-1; no definite D call. V lost 4 bases and J lost 3, with 9 bases in between. This CDR3 comprises 13 residues. Germline V gives CDR1 SGHVS, CDR2 FQNEAQ. The DNA for the CDR3 is TGTGCCAGCAGCTCACTCACGGACACTGAAGCTTTCTTT. This codes for CASSSLTDTEAFF.

This chain joins TRBV9 and TRBJ1-4, with D tentatively TRBD1 (5 bases). The germline V and J ends were trimmed by 3 bases and 7 bases, with 16 bases remaining between them. CDR3 length: 15 amino acids. Germline lookup yields CDR1 SGDLS and CDR2 YYNGEE. The CDR3 region is CASSAGLAGGEKLFF. CDR3 DNA sequence: TGTGCCAGCAGCGCAGGCTTGGCCGGGGGTGAAAAACTGTTTTTT.

This sequence joins TRBV12-5 and TRBJ1-3; the D gene is possibly TRBD1 (6 bases). Deletions cut 3 bases from V and 3 bases from J, with 12 bases between. From germline, CDR1 is LGHNT and CDR2 FRNRAP. The CDR3 length is 15 residues. CDR3 DNA: TGTGCTAGTGGTTTAGGGGGGGCGATTGGAAACACCATATATTTT. Amino acid sequence: CASGLGGAIGNTIYF.

This rearrangement joins TRBV5-1 to TRBJ2-7, with TRBD2 identical over 11 bases. In germline, CDR1 is SGHRS, CDR2 YFSETQ. V was pared by 2 bases and J by 2 bases, with 6 bases of the junction left unmatched. There are 16 residues in the CDR3. CDR3 bases: TGCGCCAGCAGCTTACTAGCGGGAGCCTCCGCCTACGAGCAGTACTTC. This gives the protein CASSLLAGASAYEQYF.

This clone was found a few times. The chain carries TRBV19 and TRBJ1-2; D unclear. V lost 3 bases to trimming and J lost 7 bases, with 12 bases between them. CDR1 is LNHDA and CDR2 is SQIVND in the germline V gene (reference sequence). The CDR3 is 13 residues long. DNA of the CDR3: TGTGCCAGTAGTATTGTAAGTAACGGTGGCTACACCTTC. Its translation is CASSIVSNGGYTF.

The chain links TRBV2 to TRBJ2-7; D is unclear. Germline V gene lookup returns CDR1 SNHLY and CDR2 FYNNEI. CDR3 length equals 15 residues. The ends were cut back, 6 bases at V and 3 bases at J, with 18 bases in the middle. CDR3 DNA: TGTGCCAGCAGCCAAGGCGACTCCTTGGGCTACGAGCAGTACTTC. It yields the protein CASSQGDSLGYEQYF.

The gene calls are TRBV27 and TRBJ1-5; D not certain. The CDR3 covers 14 residues. Germline CDR1 is MNHEY and CDR2 is SMNVEV (reference sequence). Trimming cost V 3 bases and J 5 bases, with 11 bases left between them. The CDR3 reads CASSFGGYDQPQHF. CDR3 DNA sequence: TGTGCCAGCAGTTTCGGAGGGTACGATCAGCCCCAGCATTTT.

This chain uses TRBV14 with TRBJ2-7, with 9 bases that match TRBD1. Germline assignment: CDR1 SGHDN and CDR2 FVKESK. The CDR3 is 14 residues long. Losses at the gene ends were 4 bases for V and 4 bases for J; bases not matched to a gene: 5. The CDR3 region has the DNA TGTGCCAGCAGCCTGACAGGGGGGACATACGAGCAGTACTTC. This gives the protein CASSLTGGTYEQYF.